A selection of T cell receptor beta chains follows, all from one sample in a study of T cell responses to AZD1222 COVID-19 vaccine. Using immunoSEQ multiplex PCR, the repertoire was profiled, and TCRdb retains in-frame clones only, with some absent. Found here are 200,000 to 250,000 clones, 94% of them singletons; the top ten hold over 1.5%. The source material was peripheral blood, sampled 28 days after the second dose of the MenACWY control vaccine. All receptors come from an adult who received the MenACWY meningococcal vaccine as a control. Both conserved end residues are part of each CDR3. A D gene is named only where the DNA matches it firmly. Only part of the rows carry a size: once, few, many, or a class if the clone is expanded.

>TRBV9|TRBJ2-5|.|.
CASSVDPVQETQYF
TGTGCCAGCAGCGTAGATCCGGTCCAAGAGACCCAGTACTTC
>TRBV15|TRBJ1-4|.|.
CATSRTDRPNEKLFF
TGTGCCACCAGCAGAACTGACAGGCCTAATGAAAAACTGTTTTTT
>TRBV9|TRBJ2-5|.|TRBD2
CASSVGASGGDQETQYF
TGTGCCAGCAGCGTAGGTGCTAGCGGGGGGGATCAAGAGACCCAGTACTTC
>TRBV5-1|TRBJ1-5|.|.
CASSPGTGGVDQPQHF
TGCGCCAGCAGCCCGGGGACTGGGGGGGTGGATCAGCCCCAGCATTTT
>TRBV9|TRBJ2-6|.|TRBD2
CASSDTLAGSSGANVLTF
TGTGCCAGCAGCGACACACTAGCGGGGAGCTCTGGGGCCAACGTCCTGACTTTC
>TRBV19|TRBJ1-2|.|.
CASSRGGSFNYGYTF
TGTGCCAGTAGTAGGGGCGGCAGCTTTAACTATGGCTACACCTTC
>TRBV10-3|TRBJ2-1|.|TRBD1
CAISAGDRGYNEQFF
TGTGCCATCAGTGCTGGAGACAGGGGTTACAATGAGCAGTTCTTC
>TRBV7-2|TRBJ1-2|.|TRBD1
CASSSQGGDGYTF
TGTGCCAGCAGCTCACAGGGGGGAGATGGCTACACCTTC
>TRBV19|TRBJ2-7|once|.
CASSIGGDYEQYF
TGTGCCAGTAGTATCGGCGGGGACTACGAGCAGTACTTC
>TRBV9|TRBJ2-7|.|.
CASSPSDVYEQYF
TGTGCCAGCAGCCCCTCCGACGTCTACGAGCAGTACTTC
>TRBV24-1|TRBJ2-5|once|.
CATSDRTRGETQYF
TGTGCCACCAGTGATCGCACACGGGGAGAGACCCAGTACTTC
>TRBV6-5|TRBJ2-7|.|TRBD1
CASSSGTGGWEQYF
TGTGCCAGCAGTTCCGGGACAGGGGGCTGGGAGCAGTACTTC
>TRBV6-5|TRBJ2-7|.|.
CASSYSRTSEQYF
TGTGCCAGCAGTTACTCCAGGACATCCGAGCAGTACTTC
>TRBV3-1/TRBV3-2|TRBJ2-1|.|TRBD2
CASSTTSDSYNEQFF
TGTGCCAGCAGCACGACTAGCGACTCCTACAATGAGCAGTTCTTC
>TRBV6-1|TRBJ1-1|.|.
CASSPSNTEAFF
TGTGCCAGCAGCCCCTCGAACACTGAAGCTTTCTTT
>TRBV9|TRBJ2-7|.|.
CASSSGQRNEQYF
TGTGCCAGCAGCTCCGGACAGCGAAACGAGCAGTACTTC
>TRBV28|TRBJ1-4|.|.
CASSLIAQANEKLFF
TGTGCCAGCAGTTTAATAGCACAGGCTAATGAAAAACTGTTTTTT
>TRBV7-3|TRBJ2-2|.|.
CASSLNGPDTGELFF
TGTGCCAGCAGCTTAAACGGGCCGGACACCGGGGAGCTGTTTTTT
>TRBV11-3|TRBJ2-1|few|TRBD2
CASSKRTSGTYNEQFF
TGTGCCAGCAGCAAGCGGACTAGCGGAACCTACAATGAGCAGTTCTTC
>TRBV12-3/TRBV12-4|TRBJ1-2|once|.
CASRGTIGYTF
TGTGCCAGCAGGGGGACCATTGGCTACACCTTC
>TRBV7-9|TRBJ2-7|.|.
CASSPPRSREQYF
TGTGCCAGCAGCCCGCCCCGGAGCCGCGAGCAGTACTTC
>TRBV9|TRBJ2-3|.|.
CASSVAGSPSTDTQYF
TGTGCCAGCAGCGTAGCCGGGAGTCCTAGCACAGATACGCAGTATTTT
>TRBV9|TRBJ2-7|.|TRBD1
CASSVAGQGYEQYF
TGTGCCAGCAGCGTAGCGGGACAGGGGTACGAGCAGTACTTC
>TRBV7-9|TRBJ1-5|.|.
CASSFSGNQPQHF
TGTGCCAGCAGCTTTTCGGGGAATCAGCCCCAGCATTTT
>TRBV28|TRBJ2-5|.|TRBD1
CASSSPRQGASQETQYF
TGTGCCAGCAGTTCCCCTCGGCAGGGGGCGTCCCAAGAGACCCAGTACTTC
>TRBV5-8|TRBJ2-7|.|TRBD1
CASSLGQGAVYEQYF
TGTGCCAGCAGCTTGGGGCAGGGGGCCGTCTACGAGCAGTACTTC
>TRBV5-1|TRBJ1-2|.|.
CASSLEGGSGYTF
TGCGCCAGCAGCTTGGAAGGAGGGAGTGGCTACACCTTC
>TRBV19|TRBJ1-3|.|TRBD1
CASTRDSSSGNTIYF
TGTGCCAGTACCCGGGACAGCAGCTCTGGAAACACCATATATTTT
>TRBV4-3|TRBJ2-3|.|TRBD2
CASSQASGVPSTDTQYF
TGCGCCAGCAGCCAAGCTAGCGGGGTTCCTAGCACAGATACGCAGTATTTT
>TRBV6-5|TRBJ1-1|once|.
CASSYSMGTEAFF
TGTGCCAGCAGTTACTCGATGGGAACTGAAGCTTTCTTT
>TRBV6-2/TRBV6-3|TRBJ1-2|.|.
CASSYWAELNYGYTF
TGTGCCAGCAGTTATTGGGCAGAACTTAACTATGGCTACACCTTC
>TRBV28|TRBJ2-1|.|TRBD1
CASLEAGTGSNEQFF
TGTGCCAGCCTAGAAGCCGGGACAGGGTCCAATGAGCAGTTCTTC
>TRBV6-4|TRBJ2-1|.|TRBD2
CASSASGSSYNEQFF
TGTGCCAGCAGTGCAAGCGGGAGCTCCTACAATGAGCAGTTCTTC
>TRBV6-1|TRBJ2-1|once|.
CASSESGALRNEQFF
TGTGCCAGCAGTGAATCGGGGGCGTTGAGGAATGAGCAGTTCTTC
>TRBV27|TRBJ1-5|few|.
CASSLSGTYQPQHF
TGTGCCAGCAGTTTATCCGGGACGTATCAGCCCCAGCATTTT
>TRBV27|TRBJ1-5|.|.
CASSGDMGRGSNQPQHF
TGTGCCAGCTCGGGGGACATGGGGCGCGGAAGCAATCAGCCCCAGCATTTT
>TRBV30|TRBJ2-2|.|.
CAWRQVGSGELFF
TGTGCCTGGAGACAGGTTGGGTCCGGGGAGCTGTTTTTT
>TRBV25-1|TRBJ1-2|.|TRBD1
CASRGQGSNYGYTF
TGTGCCAGCAGGGGACAGGGGTCCAACTATGGCTACACCTTC
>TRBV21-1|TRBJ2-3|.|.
CASSTRGTQYF
TGTGCCAGCAGCACCCGGGGGACGCAGTATTTT
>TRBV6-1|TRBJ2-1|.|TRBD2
CASSEPSGAYNEQFF
TGTGCCAGCAGTGAACCTAGCGGCGCTTACAATGAGCAGTTCTTC
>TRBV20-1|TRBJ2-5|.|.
CSARGEETQYF
TGCAGTGCTAGGGGCGAAGAGACCCAGTACTTC
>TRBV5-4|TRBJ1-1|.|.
CASSLTGIVNTEAFF
TGTGCCAGCAGCTTGACAGGGATAGTGAACACTGAAGCTTTCTTT
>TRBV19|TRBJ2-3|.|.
CASKAGWDTDTQYF
TGTGCCAGTAAGGCCGGCTGGGACACAGATACGCAGTATTTT
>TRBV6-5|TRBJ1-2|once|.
CASSYSIQTFYGYTF
TGTGCCAGCAGTTACTCGATCCAGACCTTTTATGGCTACACCTTC